The sequence of this TCR beta chain was determined in a study of shared clonotypes between healthy human individuals. This clone is a singleton in its sample. The antigen remains undetermined. Study-wide findings and caveats: Investigators expected sequencing depth to affect clonotype sharing among donors. Estimated richness values were generally larger in naive subsets than in memory subsets.

Sequencing used immunoSEQ multiplex PCR; TCRdb keeps in-frame clones, though not all of them. The sample lists about 1.5 million clones; 98% were seen once. The sequencing input was naive CD4+ T cells sorted from blood. Stated subset: CD45RA+ positively selected. The clonotype comes from a man under 40 in good health.

CDR3 sequence reads: CASSRMKRERAADTQYF. In DNA, the CDR3 is TGCGCCAGCAGCCGAATGAAGCGGGAACGAGCGGCAGATACGCAGTATTTT. This chain links TRBV5-1 with TRBJ2-3; 7 positions match TRBD2. CDR1 and CDR2 (germline): SGHRS, YFSETQ. The V segment lost 4 bases and the J segment 4 bases; nucleotides outside the gene matches: 15. The CDR3 extends over 17 amino acids.